This is a list of T cell receptor beta chains from one sample in a study of blood T cell repertoires in COVID-19. TCRdb's copy holds only in-frame clones and misses some; the assay was immunoSEQ multiplex PCR. The sample consists of tens of thousands of clones, around 90% of them appearing once. Sequenced input: peripheral blood. The receptors derive from a human donor in a cohort sampled during active COVID-19. CDR3s include the opening cysteine and the closing phenylalanine or tryptophan. Each record gives: J gene, V gene, clone size, D gene, CDR3 DNA, CDR3 protein. A D gene is named only where the DNA matches it firmly. Not all rows give a size; the values are once, few, many and, for expanded clones, a class.

>TRBJ2-2|TRBV5-3|.|TRBD1
TGTGCCAGAAGCCCCCCGGGACAGGGTGACCTGGGGATCACCGGGGAGCTGTTTTTT
CARSPPGQGDLGITGELFF
>TRBJ1-5|TRBV6-6|.|.
TGTGCCAGCAGTTACCTCGCAGGGAGGAATCAGCCCCAGCATTTT
CASSYLAGRNQPQHF
>TRBJ1-6|TRBV3-1/TRBV3-2|.|TRBD1
TGTGCCAGCAGCCCTAGCCGGGACAGGAATTCACCCCTCCACTTT
CASSPSRDRNSPLHF
>TRBJ2-4|TRBV11-2|.|TRBD1
TGTGCCAGCAGCTTAGATACTTACAGGGGTGTCAAAAACATTCAGTACTTC
CASSLDTYRGVKNIQYF
>TRBJ1-5|TRBV19|.|TRBD1
TGTGCCAGTAGATTGACAGGGAACCAGCCCCAGCATTTT
CASRLTGNQPQHF
>TRBJ2-7|TRBV3-1/TRBV3-2|once|TRBD2
TGTGCCAGCAGCCCAAGTATACTAGCGGGAGGCGAGCAGTACTTC
CASSPSILAGGEQYF
>TRBJ2-7|TRBV14|once|.
TGTGCCAGCAGCCAACAACTAGGGGGCTACGAGCAGTACTTC
CASSQQLGGYEQYF
>TRBJ1-1|TRBV6-5|.|TRBD1
TGTGCCAGCAACTTAGACAGGGGGTCTGAAGCTTTCTTT
CASNLDRGSEAFF
>TRBJ2-6|TRBV15|.|TRBD1
TGTGCCACCAGCCGACAGGGGCGGACGAACTCTGGGGCCAACGTCCTGACTTTC
CATSRQGRTNSGANVLTF
>TRBJ1-1|TRBV19|.|.
TGTGCCAGTAGTATATCCATGTATAACAATATCTTT
CASSISMYNNIF
>TRBJ2-3|TRBV19|.|TRBD2
TGTGCCAGTAGTATAGATCTGGGGACTAGCTTCACAGATACGCAGTATTTT
CASSIDLGTSFTDTQYF
>TRBJ1-5|TRBV11-2|.|.
TGTGCCAGCAGCTTAGGGGAGGGCCGGGATCAGCCCCAGCATTTT
CASSLGEGRDQPQHF
>TRBJ2-5|TRBV5-1|.|TRBD2
TGCGCCAGCAGCACCGGGACTAGCGCTCTTCAAGAGACCCAGTACTTC
CASSTGTSALQETQYF
>TRBJ2-7|TRBV15|.|TRBD1
TGTGCCACCAGCAGAGATCGGGGGACAGGGGACGAGCAGTACTTC
CATSRDRGTGDEQYF
>TRBJ2-7|TRBV3-1/TRBV3-2|.|TRBD2
TGTGCCAGCAGCCAAGATCGAGCGGGAGCCCCCTACGAGCAGTACTTC
CASSQDRAGAPYEQYF
>TRBJ2-2|TRBV5-3|.|TRBD2
TGTGCCAGACCCCCCACTACTAGCGGGGAGGCCACCGGGGAGCTGTTTTTT
CARPPTTSGEATGELFF
>TRBJ2-3|TRBV9|.|TRBD2
TGTGCCAGCAGCGTAACCGCGGGAGGGCCCTACATCACAGATACGCAGTATTTT
CASSVTAGGPYITDTQYF
>TRBJ2-3|TRBV7-2|.|TRBD2
TGTGCCAGCAGCGTCGTGGCGGGGGGGATAGATACGCAGTATTTT
CASSVVAGGIDTQYF
>TRBJ1-4|TRBV7-6|.|.
TGTGCCAGCAGAAATGGGGGCACCCTTAGGGAAAAACTGTTTTTT
CASRNGGTLREKLFF
>TRBJ2-3|TRBV11-2|.|.
TGTGCCAGCAGCTTGGGCCACAGGGGCGGGGCAGATACGCAGTATTTT
CASSLGHRGGADTQYF
>TRBJ2-3|TRBV6-6|.|.
TGTGCCAGCAGTCCTCCGGCAGGCCCAGATACGCAGTATTTT
CASSPPAGPDTQYF
>TRBJ2-2|TRBV19|.|TRBD2
TGTGCCAGTAGTATACCCCCCTCGGGCGGGAGAATCACCGGGGAGCTGTTTTTT
CASSIPPSGGRITGELFF
>TRBJ2-5|TRBV7-2|.|.
TGTGCCAGCAGCCTCGCCTCCGGGACTGGGAGAGAGACCCAGTACTTC
CASSLASGTGRETQYF
>TRBJ1-5|TRBV6-6|few|.
TGTGCCAGCAGTTACTCCGGTCAGCCCCAGCATTTT
CASSYSGQPQHF
>TRBJ2-7|TRBV29-1|.|TRBD1
TGCAGCGTTGATTCTGACAGGGTGGGCGAGCAGTACTTC
CSVDSDRVGEQYF
>TRBJ1-1|TRBV20-1|.|TRBD1
TGCAGTGCTAGTTCTCCCGACAGGGACACTGAAGCTTTCTTT
CSASSPDRDTEAFF
>TRBJ2-6|TRBV11-2|.|.
TGTGCCAGCAGCTTATCGGTAAACTCTGGGGCCAACGTCCTGACTTTC
CASSLSVNSGANVLTF
>TRBJ2-1|TRBV7-2|.|TRBD2
TGTGCCAGCAGCTCGACTAGCGGCCAGTACAATGAGCAGTTCTTC
CASSSTSGQYNEQFF
>TRBJ2-5|TRBV29-1|.|.
TGCAGCGTTGAAGCCAGGATCCAAGAGACCCAGTACTTC
CSVEARIQETQYF
>TRBJ2-7|TRBV5-1|.|.
TGCGCCAGCAGCTTCCAGGGTTATGACGAGCAGTACTTC
CASSFQGYDEQYF
>TRBJ2-7|TRBV7-6|.|TRBD1
TGTGCCAGCAGCTCGGACAGGGGAGAGTCCTACGAGCAGTACTTC
CASSSDRGESYEQYF
>TRBJ2-3|TRBV6-2/TRBV6-3|.|TRBD2
TGTGCCAGCAGTTCCCCTAGCGGAATCACAGATACGCAGTATTTT
CASSSPSGITDTQYF
>TRBJ1-4|TRBV2|few|.
TGTGCCAGCTGCCCGACAGCAACTAATGAAAAACTGTTTTTT
CASCPTATNEKLFF
>TRBJ1-5|TRBV27|.|TRBD1
TGTGCCAGCAGTTTTTCGACAGGGGCCAATCAGCCCCAGCATTTT
CASSFSTGANQPQHF
>TRBJ1-2|TRBV6-2/TRBV6-3|.|TRBD1
TGTGCCAGCAGCCTCCGGACAGGGGGACTGGAGGGCTACACCTTC
CASSLRTGGLEGYTF
>TRBJ2-2|TRBV4-1|.|TRBD2
TGCGCCAGCAGCTGGAAGCCGGGACTAGCGGGAGAGGCGCTAAACACCGGGGAGCTGTTTTTT
CASSWKPGLAGEALNTGELFF
>TRBJ1-2|TRBV3-1/TRBV3-2|.|.
TGTGCCAGCAGCCATCGCCCAGGGGACGGCTACACCTTC
CASSHRPGDGYTF
>TRBJ2-5|TRBV6-5|.|.
TGTGCCACCTGGAGGGAGACCCAGTACTTC
CATWRETQYF
>TRBJ2-2|TRBV5-6|.|TRBD2
TGTGCCAGCAGCTTAGTAGCGGGCCGCGACACCGGGGAGCTGTTTTTT
CASSLVAGRDTGELFF
>TRBJ2-1|TRBV7-2|.|.
TGTGCCAGCAGGACGCCGGTAGCGGAGAGCTCCTACAATGAGCAGTTCTTC
CASRTPVAESSYNEQFF
>TRBJ2-2|TRBV27|many|.
TGTGCCAGCAGTTTCCGGGTGGGTGGGGAGCTGTTTTTT
CASSFRVGGELFF